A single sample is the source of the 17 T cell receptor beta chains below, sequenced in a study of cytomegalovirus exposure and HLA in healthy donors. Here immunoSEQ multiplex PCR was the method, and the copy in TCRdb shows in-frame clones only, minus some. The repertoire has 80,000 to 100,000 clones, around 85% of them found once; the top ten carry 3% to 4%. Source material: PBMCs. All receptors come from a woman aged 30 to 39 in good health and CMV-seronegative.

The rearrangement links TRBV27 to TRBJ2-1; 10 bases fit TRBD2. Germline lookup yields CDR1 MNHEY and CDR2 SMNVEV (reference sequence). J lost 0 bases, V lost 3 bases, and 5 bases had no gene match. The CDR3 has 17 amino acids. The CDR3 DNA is TGTGCCAGCAGTTTGAGACTAGCGGGCAGCTCCTACAATGAGCAGTTCTTC. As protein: CASSLRLAGSSYNEQFF.

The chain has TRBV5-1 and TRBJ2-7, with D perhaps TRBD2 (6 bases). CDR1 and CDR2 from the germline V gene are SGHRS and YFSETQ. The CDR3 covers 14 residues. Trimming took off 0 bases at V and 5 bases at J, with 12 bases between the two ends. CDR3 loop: CASSLAAGINEQYF. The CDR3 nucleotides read TGCGCCAGCAGCTTGGCGGCGGGGATCAACGAGCAGTACTTC.

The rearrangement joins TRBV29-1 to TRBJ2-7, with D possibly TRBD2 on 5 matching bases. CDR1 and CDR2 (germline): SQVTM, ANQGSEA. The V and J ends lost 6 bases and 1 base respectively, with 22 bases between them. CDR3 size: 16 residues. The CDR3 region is CSVSGSWVEGSYEQYF. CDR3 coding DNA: TGCAGCGTCTCGGGGTCATGGGTTGAAGGGTCCTACGAGCAGTACTTC.

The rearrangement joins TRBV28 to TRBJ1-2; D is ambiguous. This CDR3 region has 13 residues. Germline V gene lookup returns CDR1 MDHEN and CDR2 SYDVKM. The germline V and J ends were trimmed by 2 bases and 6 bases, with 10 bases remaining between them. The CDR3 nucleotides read TGTGCCAGCAGTTTAAGCAGGATGGATGGCTACACCTTC. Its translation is CASSLSRMDGYTF.

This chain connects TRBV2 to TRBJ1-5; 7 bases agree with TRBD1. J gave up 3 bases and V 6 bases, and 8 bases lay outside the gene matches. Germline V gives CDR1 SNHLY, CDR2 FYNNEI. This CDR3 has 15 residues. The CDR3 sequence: CASSEPDRVNQPQHF. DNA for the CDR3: TGTGCCAGCAGCGAACCAGACAGGGTCAATCAGCCCCAGCATTTT.

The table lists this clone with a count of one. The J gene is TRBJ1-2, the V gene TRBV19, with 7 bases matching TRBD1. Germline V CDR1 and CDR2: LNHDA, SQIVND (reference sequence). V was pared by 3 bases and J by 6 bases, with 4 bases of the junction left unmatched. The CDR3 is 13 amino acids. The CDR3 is CASSIDRDHGYTF. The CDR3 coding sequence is TGTGCCAGTAGTATTGACAGGGATCATGGCTACACCTTC.

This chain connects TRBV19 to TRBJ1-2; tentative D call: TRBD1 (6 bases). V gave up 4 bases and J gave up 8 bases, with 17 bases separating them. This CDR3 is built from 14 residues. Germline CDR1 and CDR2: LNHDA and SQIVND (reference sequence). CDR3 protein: CASSTIQGQGGYTF. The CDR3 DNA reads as TGTGCCAGTAGTACGATACAGGGCCAAGGGGGCTACACCTTC.

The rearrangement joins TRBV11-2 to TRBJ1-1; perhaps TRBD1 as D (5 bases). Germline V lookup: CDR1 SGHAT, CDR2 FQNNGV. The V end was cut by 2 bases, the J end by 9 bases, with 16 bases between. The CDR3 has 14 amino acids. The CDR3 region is CASSLYAQDGKAFF. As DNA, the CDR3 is TGTGCCAGCAGCTTATATGCACAGGACGGCAAAGCTTTCTTT.

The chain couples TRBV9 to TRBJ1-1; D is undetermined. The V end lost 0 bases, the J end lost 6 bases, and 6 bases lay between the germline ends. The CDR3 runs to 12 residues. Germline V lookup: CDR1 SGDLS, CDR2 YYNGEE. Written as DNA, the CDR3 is TGTGCCAGCAGCGTAGGTTTCGCTGAAGCTTTCTTT. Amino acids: CASSVGFAEAFF.

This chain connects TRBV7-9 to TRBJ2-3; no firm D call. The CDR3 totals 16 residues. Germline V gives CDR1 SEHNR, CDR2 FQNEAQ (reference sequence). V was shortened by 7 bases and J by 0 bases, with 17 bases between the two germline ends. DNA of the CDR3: TGTGCCAGCAACCCTGCCATTTGGGCCAGCACAGATACGCAGTATTTT. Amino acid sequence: CASNPAIWASTDTQYF.

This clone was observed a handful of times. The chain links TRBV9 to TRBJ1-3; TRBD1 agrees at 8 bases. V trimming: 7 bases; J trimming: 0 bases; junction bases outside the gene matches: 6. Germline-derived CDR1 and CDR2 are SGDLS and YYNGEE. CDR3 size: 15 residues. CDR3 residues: CASGTTGGSGNTIYF. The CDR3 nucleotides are TGTGCCAGCGGTACTACAGGGGGCTCTGGAAACACCATATATTTT.

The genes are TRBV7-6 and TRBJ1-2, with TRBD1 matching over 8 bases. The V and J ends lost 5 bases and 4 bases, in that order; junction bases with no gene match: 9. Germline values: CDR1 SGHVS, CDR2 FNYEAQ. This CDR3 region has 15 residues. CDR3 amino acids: CASSAMGQAFYGYTF. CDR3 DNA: TGTGCCAGCAGCGCCATGGGACAGGCCTTCTATGGCTACACCTTC. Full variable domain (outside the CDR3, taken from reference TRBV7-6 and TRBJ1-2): GAGVSQSPRYKVTKRGQDVALRCDPISGHVSLYWYRQALGQGPEFLTYFNYEAQQDKSGLPNDRFSAERPEGSISTLTIQRTEQRDSAMYRCASSAMGQAFYGYTFGSGTRLTVV.

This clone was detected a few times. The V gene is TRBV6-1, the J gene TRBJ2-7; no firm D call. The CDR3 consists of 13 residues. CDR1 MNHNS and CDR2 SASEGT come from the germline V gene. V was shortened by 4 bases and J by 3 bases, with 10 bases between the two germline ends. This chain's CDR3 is CASSAGVYYEQYF. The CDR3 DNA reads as TGTGCCAGCAGTGCAGGTGTATACTACGAGCAGTACTTC.

Here the CDR3 reads CASSWDSEQETQYF. The CDR3 bases are TGCGCCAGCAGCTGGGACAGTGAGCAAGAGACCCAGTACTTC. This chain links TRBV5-1 with TRBJ2-5; 7 nucleotides align to TRBD1. From germline, CDR1 is SGHRS and CDR2 YFSETQ. The CDR3 is 14 residues long. The V and J ends lost 3 bases and 2 bases, in that order; junction bases with no gene match: 4.

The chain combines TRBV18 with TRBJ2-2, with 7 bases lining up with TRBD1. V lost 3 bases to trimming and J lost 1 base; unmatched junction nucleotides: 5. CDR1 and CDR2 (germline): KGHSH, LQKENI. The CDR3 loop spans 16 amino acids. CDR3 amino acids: CASSPPGTVNTGELFF. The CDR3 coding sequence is TGTGCCAGCTCACCCCCGGGGACAGTGAACACCGGGGAGCTGTTTTTT.

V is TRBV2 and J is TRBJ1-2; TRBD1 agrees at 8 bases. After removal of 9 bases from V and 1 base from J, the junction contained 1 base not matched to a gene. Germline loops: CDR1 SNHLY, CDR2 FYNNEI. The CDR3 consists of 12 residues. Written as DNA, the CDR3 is TGTGCCAGTGGACAGGGTAACTATGGCTACACCTTC. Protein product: CASGQGNYGYTF. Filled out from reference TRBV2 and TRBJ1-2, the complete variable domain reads EPEVTQTPSHQVTQMGQEVILRCVPISNHLYFYWYRQILGQKVEFLVSFYNNEISEKSEIFDDQFSVERPDGSNFTLKIRSTKLEDSAMYFCASGQGNYGYTFGSGTRLTVV.

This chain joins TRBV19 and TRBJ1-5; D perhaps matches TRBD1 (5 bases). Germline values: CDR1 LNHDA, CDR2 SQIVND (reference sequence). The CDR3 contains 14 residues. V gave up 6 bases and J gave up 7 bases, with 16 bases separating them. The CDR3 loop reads CASRSTRVSQPQHF. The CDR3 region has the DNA TGTGCCAGTAGATCGACCAGGGTTTCCCAGCCCCAGCATTTT.